This TCR beta chain was retrieved from a study of T cell responses to AZD1222 COVID-19 vaccine. Study context: Analysis merged second doses at about 4 or about 12 weeks.

Assay used: immunoSEQ multiplex PCR; TCRdb lists only in-frame clones, some missing. The data show roughly 150,000 clones, around 93% seen once. Only one count was recorded for this clone. Its antigen remains unidentified. Other nucleotide sequences from this sample produce the same CDR3. Study findings and constraints: Vaccine-related CD4 TCRs covered spike, predominating at 160-218 and 743-854.

This TCR was sampled from an adult in good health. Sequenced here: peripheral blood, sampled on day 0 of AZD1222 vaccination.

The CDR3 here is CASSLGQGAYEQYF. CDR3 in DNA: TGTGCCAGCAGCTTAGGACAGGGCGCCTACGAGCAGTACTTC. This chain links TRBV7-2 with TRBJ2-7, with 7 positions matching TRBD1. With V trimmed by 1 base and J by 2 bases, 2 bases remained unmatched. The CDR3 covers 14 residues. The germline V gene encodes CDR1 SGHTA and CDR2 FQGNSA.